This T cell receptor (beta chain) is drawn from a study of Graves' ophthalmopathy and Graves' hyperthyroidism. Broader study findings: Blood also held most thyroid clonotypes expanded above 0.001 frequency.

The authors enrolled newly diagnosed hyperthyroidism patients aged 18 to 65 with under 2 months' duration. The authors used Ficoll-Paque density gradient centrifugation to separate PBMCs. The input was roughly 10 ml of fresh peripheral blood. Looked up from germline, CDR1 is MDHEN and CDR2 is SYDVKM. V was pared by 2 bases and J by 4 bases, with 6 bases of the junction left unmatched. The CDR3 extends over 15 amino acids. Investigators amplified TCR beta CDR3 regions from RNA transcripts. An initial RT-PCR round employing HTBI primers preceded a second-round multiplex PCR. TCRdb recomputed calls from the multiplex PCR reads with MiXCR, one row per CDR3 protein. The sample holds a few hundred thousand distinct CDR3 sequences, over 15% seen once. Regarding this clonotype: Its target is unknown.

The TCR sequence derives from a woman aged 18-30 years with stable Graves' hyperthyroidism. Sequences were obtained from peripheral blood. The rearrangement joins TRBV28 to TRBJ2-7, with 9 positions matching TRBD1. CDR3 protein: CASSLGNRGRYEQYF. The CDR3 region has the DNA TGTGCCAGCAGTTTAGGGAACAGGGGGCGATACGAGCAGTACTTC. Based on the CDR3 plus reference TRBV28 and TRBJ2-7, the full variable domain is DVKVTQSSRYLVKRTGEKVFLECVQDMDHENMFWYRQDPGLGLRLIYFSYDVKMKEKGDIPEGYSVSREKKERFSLILESASTNQTSMYLCASSLGNRGRYEQYFGPGTRLTVT.